Below are 5 T cell receptor beta chains sequenced from a single sample in a study of human T cells and chemical hapten exposure. Time point: patch test 1, 2 weeks after DPC sensitization. The treatment was: therapeutic diphenylcyclopropenone sensitization with weekly scalp DPC. TCRdb called the RACE reads again in MiXCR, with one record for every CDR3 protein. The sample carries roughly 360,000 distinct CDR3 sequences, around 4.8% recorded once. The sample was whole blood, taken in connection with sensitization to the hapten diphenylcyclopropenone (DPC). The receptors derive from a woman aged 45-65 years with alopecia areata. Some clones in this sample may be carry-over from other donors' samples.

In its sample, this clonotype was seen many times. The chain has TRBV6-5 and TRBJ2-4; D possibly matches TRBD1 or TRBD2 (5 bases each). The CDR3 spans 14 residues. The germline CDR1 and CDR2 sequences are MNHEY and SVGAGI. The germline V and J ends were trimmed by 10 bases and 8 bases, with 21 bases remaining between them. The CDR3 DNA is TGTGCCACCAAAGGTGGGACCGCCTCGGACATTCAGTACTTC. Amino acid sequence: CATKGGTASDIQYF.

This clonotype came up many times. The rearrangement links TRBV4-2 to TRBJ2-7; D is perhaps TRBD1 (6 bases). Germline V gene lookup returns CDR1 LGHNA and CDR2 YNFKEQ. This CDR3 is 16 amino acids long. V shed 1 base and J shed 0 bases, with 13 bases lying between them. The CDR3 sequence is CASSQVGQFSSYEQYF. CDR3 sequence (DNA): TGTGCCAGCAGCCAAGTCGGACAGTTCAGCTCCTACGAGCAGTACTTC.

This clonotype has at least ten counts. The V and J genes are TRBV29-1 and TRBJ2-5; 7 bases fit TRBD2. There are 12 residues in the CDR3. J gave up 10 bases and V 6 bases, and 11 bases lay outside the gene matches. Per the germline V gene, CDR1 is SQVTM and CDR2 is ANQGSEA. The CDR3 DNA reads TGCAGCGTGGGCTTTTCCAGGGAGGGCCAGTACTTC. Translated, it gives CSVGFSREGQYF. The variable domain in full, completed from reference TRBV29-1 and TRBJ2-5, reads SAVISQKPSRDICQRGTSLTIQCQVDSQVTMMFWYRQQPGQSLTLIATANQGSEATYESGFVIDKFPISRPNLTFSTLTVSNMSPEDSSIYLCSVGFSREGQYFGPGTRLLVL.

Regarding this clonotype: A much larger clone lies one base from this, so it may be a read error. A read error is likely, as this CDR3 ends without the conserved phenylalanine or tryptophan. The DNA is left out, because the CDR3 cannot be placed on it with certainty; the CDR3 is given as TCRdb lists it. This sequence joins TRBV21-1 and TRBJ2-7; no DNA check was done on the table's D call, TRBD1. TRBV21-1 is reported as a pseudogene. With termini counted, the CDR3 has 12 amino acids. The CDR3 here is CASSTTGTEQYY.

The CDR3 spells CASSLELFSETQYF. CDR3 coding DNA: TGTGCCAGCAGCTTAGAGCTATTCAGCGAGACCCAGTACTTC. The rearrangement uses TRBV7-9 and TRBJ2-5; no reliable D call. Germline CDR1 is SEHNR and CDR2 is FQNEAQ (reference sequence). V lost 1 base and J lost 5, with 11 bases in between. The CDR3 loop spans 14 amino acids.